These 18 T cell receptor beta chains were sequenced from one sample in a study of CD8+ T cells in alopecia areata. Treatment of the sample: oral pan-JAK inhibitor, 5-10 mg twice daily. Sequencing used cDNA as its template, made by extracting RNA and reverse transcribing it. Profiled with immunoSEQ multiplex PCR; TCRdb holds only in-frame clones, not every one. The sample records 200,000 to 250,000 clones, 35% to 40% being singletons. The sample here was CD4+ T cells sorted from blood, taken between weeks 30 and 35, from a patient treated with tofacitinib. The receptor set was obtained from a human donor with alopecia areata.

This clone was seen a few times. This chain links TRBV9 with TRBJ1-1; the match to TRBD1 covers 8 bases. This CDR3 has 15 amino acids. Unmatched junction bases numbered 7, after V lost 2 bases and J lost 4 bases. Germline-derived CDR1 and CDR2 are SGDLS and YYNGEE. The CDR3: CASSVAGGWSTEAFF. The CDR3 nucleotides read TGTGCCAGCAGCGTGGCAGGGGGCTGGAGCACTGAAGCTTTCTTT.

This clone was recorded a few times. The chain couples TRBV4-1 to TRBJ2-1; TRBD2 matches at 10 bases. The CDR3 totals 16 residues. CDR1 and CDR2 (germline): MGHRA, YSYEKL. The V segment lost 6 bases and the J segment 1 base; nucleotides outside the gene matches: 6. This CDR3 reads CASRAAGGRSYNEQFF. CDR3 DNA sequence: TGCGCCAGCAGGGCAGCGGGAGGGAGGTCCTACAATGAGCAGTTCTTC.

The chain carries TRBV5-6 and TRBJ2-3; no clear D gene. The CDR3 is 12 residues long. The V gene lost 0 bases and the J gene lost 6 bases, with 5 bases spanning the gap. Germline V gene data show CDR1 as SGHDT and CDR2 as YYEEEE. The CDR3 loop is CASSLVLDTQYF. The CDR3 nucleotides read TGTGCCAGCAGCTTGGTTCTGGATACGCAGTATTTT.

This clone has just a few counts. The chain uses TRBV30 and TRBJ1-1, with D possibly matching TRBD1 (5 bases). Trimming shortened V by 1 base and J by 3 bases, and 12 bases separated the two germline ends. The CDR3 sequence is 14 residues long. From germline, CDR1 is GTSNPN and CDR2 SVGIG (reference sequence). The CDR3 loop is CAWSGLGGYTEAFF. In nucleotides, the CDR3 is TGTGCCTGGAGTGGCCTCGGGGGTTACACTGAAGCTTTCTTT.

V and J are TRBV6-5 and TRBJ1-2; 7 bases agree with TRBD1. The CDR3 runs to 13 residues. Germline CDR1 and CDR2: MNHEY and SVGAGI. After removal of 7 bases from V and 8 bases from J, the junction contained 10 bases not matched to a gene. The CDR3 nucleotides are TGTGCCAGCAACCCCCGGGACAGTATAGGCTACACCTTC. It codes for CASNPRDSIGYTF.

The chain employs TRBV5-1 and TRBJ2-5; TRBD2 matches 8 bases. V dropped 0 bases and J dropped 3; count of bases not matched to a gene: 7. There are 16 residues in the CDR3. Germline assignment: CDR1 SGHRS and CDR2 YFSETQ. CDR3 bases: TGCGCCAGCAGCTTGGTACCGGGAGGGGGTAAAGAGACCCAGTACTTC. Protein: CASSLVPGGGKETQYF.

The chain joins TRBV2 to TRBJ2-3; 9 bases align to TRBD1. V trimming: 10 bases; J trimming: 4 bases; junction bases outside the gene matches: 12. The CDR3 is 15 residues long. Germline CDR1 is SNHLY and CDR2 is FYNNEI. CDR3 coding DNA: TGTGCCACCGTCGACGGGACAGGGCCCGCAGATACGCAGTATTTT. The encoded protein is CATVDGTGPADTQYF.

The table lists this clone with a few counts. V is TRBV6-6 and J is TRBJ2-2; D is ambiguous. V shed 2 bases and J shed 3 bases, with 7 bases lying between them. CDR3 size: 14 residues. Germline V gene data show CDR1 as MNHNY and CDR2 as SVGAGI (reference sequence). CDR3 bases: TGTGCCAGCAGTTACGCCGACTACACCGGGGAGCTGTTTTTT. It specifies CASSYADYTGELFF.

This clone showed up just a few times. The genes are TRBV4-2 and TRBJ2-1, with TRBD2 as a possible D gene (6 bases). Germline CDR1 reads LGHNA; CDR2 reads YNFKEQ. The CDR3 is made up of 17 amino acids. V was trimmed by 0 bases and J by 2 bases, leaving 14 bases between them. The CDR3 loop is CASSQDRREIAYNEQFF. The CDR3 region has the DNA TGTGCCAGCAGCCAAGACCGACGGGAGATCGCCTACAATGAGCAGTTCTTC.

This clone was seen a few times. The chain couples TRBV2 to TRBJ1-5; no firm D call. CDR3 length: 14 amino acids. V was clipped by 6 bases and J by 0 bases, with 9 bases between them. The germline V gene encodes CDR1 SNHLY and CDR2 FYNNEI. CDR3 region: CASSRLNSNQPQHF. The CDR3 bases are TGTGCCAGCAGCAGGCTGAATAGCAATCAGCCCCAGCATTTT. The complete variable domain, with remaining parts taken from reference TRBV2 and TRBJ1-5, reads EPEVTQTPSHQVTQMGQEVILRCVPISNHLYFYWYRQILGQKVEFLVSFYNNEISEKSEIFDDQFSVERPDGSNFTLKIRSTKLEDSAMYFCASSRLNSNQPQHFGDGTRLSIL.

In this sample, this clone turned up many times. The CDR3 sequence is CASSSSGRAPDTQYF. The CDR3 DNA sequence: TGCGCCAGCAGCTCTAGCGGGAGGGCCCCAGATACGCAGTATTTT. The chain recombines TRBV5-1 with TRBJ2-3; 12 bases map to TRBD2. CDR1 SGHRS and CDR2 YFSETQ come from the germline V gene. The length of the CDR3 is 15 residues. V was clipped by 3 bases and J by 4 bases; unmatched bases: 3.

The table lists this clone with many counts. CDR3: CSVAGTSLYAQYF. In DNA, the CDR3 is TGCAGCGTTGCGGGGACTAGCCTCTACGCGCAGTATTTT. The chain links TRBV29-1 to TRBJ2-3; 9 nucleotides line up with TRBD2. This CDR3 is 13 amino acids long. Germline CDR1 is SQVTM and CDR2 is ANQGSEA. J lost 10 bases, V lost 4 bases, and 9 bases had no gene match.

There are a few counts of this clone. This chain joins TRBV10-3 and TRBJ2-3, with D possibly TRBD1 on 5 matching bases. CDR3 length: 13 amino acids. Trimming left V 8 bases short and J 6 bases short, with 15 bases between. Looked up from germline, CDR1 is ENHRY and CDR2 is SYGVKD. CDR3 DNA: TGTGCCATCGAAAGGGGCGCCGGGGATACGCAGTATTTT. It yields the protein CAIERGAGDTQYF.

The V call is TRBV30, the J call TRBJ1-2, with D perhaps TRBD1 (5 bases). The CDR3 length is 13 residues. The V end was cut by 3 bases, the J end by 5 bases, with 13 bases between. Germline V gene lookup returns CDR1 GTSNPN and CDR2 SVGIG (reference sequence). The CDR3, as DNA: TGTGCCTGGAGAGGAGGGGCCTTGTATGGCTACACCTTC. Its translation is CAWRGGALYGYTF.

In its sample, this clone was seen a few times. The genes are TRBV7-2 and TRBJ2-7, with 8 bases aligning to TRBD1. Unmatched junction bases numbered 15, after V lost 5 bases and J lost 3 bases. Germline V gene lookup returns CDR1 SGHTA and CDR2 FQGNSA. The CDR3 runs to 17 residues. DNA for the CDR3: TGTGCCAGCAGCCCCCCGGACAGGGCAACGTTGGACTACGAGCAGTACTTC. It specifies CASSPPDRATLDYEQYF.

This rearrangement joins TRBV4-1 to TRBJ2-3; no definite D call. CDR1 is MGHRA, CDR2 YSYEKL, per germline. CDR3 length equals 16 residues. Trimming took off 1 base at V and 2 bases at J, with 13 bases between the two ends. Here the CDR3 reads CASSQVSLILTDTQYF. CDR3 DNA sequence: TGCGCCAGCAGCCAAGTTTCACTTATCCTCACAGATACGCAGTATTTT.

The chain recombines TRBV21-1 with TRBJ2-7; the D segment call TRBD2 is taken from the table without a DNA check. TRBV21-1 corresponds to a pseudogene. The CDR3 extends over 16 amino acids. CDR3 nucleotide sequence: TGTGCCAGCAGCAAAAAGGGAACTAGCGGGATGTACGAGCAGTACTTC. It is translated as CASSKKGTSGMYEQYF.

The rearrangement links TRBV14 to TRBJ2-5; D unclear. Germline CDR1 and CDR2: SGHDN and FVKESK. This CDR3 region has 12 residues. V gave up 4 bases and J gave up 1 base, with 4 bases separating them. CDR3 DNA: TGTGCCAGCAGCCCATTCCAAGAGACCCAGTACTTC. Its translation: CASSPFQETQYF.